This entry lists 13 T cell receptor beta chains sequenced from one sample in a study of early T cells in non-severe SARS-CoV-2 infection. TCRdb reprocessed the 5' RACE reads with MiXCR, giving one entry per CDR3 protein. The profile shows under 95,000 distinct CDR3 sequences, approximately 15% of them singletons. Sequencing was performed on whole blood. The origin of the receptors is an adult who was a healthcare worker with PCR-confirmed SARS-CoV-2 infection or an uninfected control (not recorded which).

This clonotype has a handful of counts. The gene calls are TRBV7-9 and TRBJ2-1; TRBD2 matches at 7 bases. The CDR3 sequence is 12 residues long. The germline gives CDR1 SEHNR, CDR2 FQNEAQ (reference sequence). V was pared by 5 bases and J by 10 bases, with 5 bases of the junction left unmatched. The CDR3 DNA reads TGTGCCAGCAGCCGCCCTAGCGGCGAGCAGTTCTTC. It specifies CASSRPSGEQFF.

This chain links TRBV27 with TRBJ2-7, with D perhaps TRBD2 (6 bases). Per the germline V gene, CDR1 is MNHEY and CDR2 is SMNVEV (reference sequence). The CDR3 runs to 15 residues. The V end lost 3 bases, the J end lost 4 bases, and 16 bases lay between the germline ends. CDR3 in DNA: TGTGCCAGCAGTTTGTACGGGAGCGCGGGGTACGAGCAGTACTTC. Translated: CASSLYGSAGYEQYF.

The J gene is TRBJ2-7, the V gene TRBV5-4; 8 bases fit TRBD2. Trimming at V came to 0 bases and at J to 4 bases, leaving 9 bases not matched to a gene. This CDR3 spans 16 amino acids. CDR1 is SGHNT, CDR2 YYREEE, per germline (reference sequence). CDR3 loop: CASSLGSTGTRYEQYF. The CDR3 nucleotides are TGTGCCAGCAGCTTGGGGTCTACCGGGACTAGGTACGAGCAGTACTTC.

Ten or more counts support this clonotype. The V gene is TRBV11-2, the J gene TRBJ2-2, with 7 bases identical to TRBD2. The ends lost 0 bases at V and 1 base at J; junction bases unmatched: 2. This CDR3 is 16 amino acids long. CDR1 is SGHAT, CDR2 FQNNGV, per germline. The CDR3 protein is CASSLELARNTGELFF. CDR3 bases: TGTGCCAGCAGCTTAGAACTAGCGCGGAACACCGGGGAGCTGTTTTTT.

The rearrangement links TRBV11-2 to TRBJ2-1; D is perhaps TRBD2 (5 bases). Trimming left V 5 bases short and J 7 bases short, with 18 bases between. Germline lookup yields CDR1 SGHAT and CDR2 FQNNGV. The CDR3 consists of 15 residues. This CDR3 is CASSPEWGVGNEQFF. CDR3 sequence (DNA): TGTGCCAGCAGCCCCGAATGGGGAGTAGGAAATGAGCAGTTCTTC. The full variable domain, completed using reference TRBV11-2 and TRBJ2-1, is EAGVAQSPRYKIIEKRQSVAFWCNPISGHATLYWYQQILGQGPKLLIQFQNNGVVDDSQLPKDRFSAERLKGVDSTLKIQPAKLEDSAVYLCASSPEWGVGNEQFFGPGTRLTVL.

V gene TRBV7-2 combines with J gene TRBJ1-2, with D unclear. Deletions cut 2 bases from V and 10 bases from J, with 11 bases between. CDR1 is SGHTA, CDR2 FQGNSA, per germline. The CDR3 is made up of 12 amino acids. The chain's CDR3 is CASSLRANLYTF. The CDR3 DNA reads TGTGCCAGCAGCTTACGAGCGAACCTCTACACCTTC.

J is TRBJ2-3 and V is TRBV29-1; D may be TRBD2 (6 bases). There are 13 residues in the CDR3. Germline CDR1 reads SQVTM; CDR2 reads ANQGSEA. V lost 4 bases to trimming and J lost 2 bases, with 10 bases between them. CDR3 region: CSVGRVSTDTQYF. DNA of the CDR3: TGCAGCGTTGGGAGGGTTTCCACAGATACGCAGTATTTT.

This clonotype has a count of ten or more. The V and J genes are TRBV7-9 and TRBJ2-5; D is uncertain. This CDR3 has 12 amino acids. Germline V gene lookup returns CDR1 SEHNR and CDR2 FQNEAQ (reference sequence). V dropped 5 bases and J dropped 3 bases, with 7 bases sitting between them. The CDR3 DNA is TGTGCCAGCAGCGACCATAAAGAGACCCAGTACTTC. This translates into CASSDHKETQYF.

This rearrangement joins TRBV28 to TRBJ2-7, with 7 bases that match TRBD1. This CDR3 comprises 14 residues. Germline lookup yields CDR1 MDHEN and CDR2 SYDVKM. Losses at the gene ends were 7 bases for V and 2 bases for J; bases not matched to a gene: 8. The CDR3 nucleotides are TGTGCCAGCACAGATCGGACAGGAACCTACGAGCAGTACTTC. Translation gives CASTDRTGTYEQYF.

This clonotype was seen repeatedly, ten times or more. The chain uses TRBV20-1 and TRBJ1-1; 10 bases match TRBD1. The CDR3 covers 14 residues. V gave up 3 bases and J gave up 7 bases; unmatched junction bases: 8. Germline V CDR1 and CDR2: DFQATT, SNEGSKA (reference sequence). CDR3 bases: TGCAGTGCTAGGGGACAGGGGCTTTTTGGTGAAGCTTTCTTT. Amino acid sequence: CSARGQGLFGEAFF.

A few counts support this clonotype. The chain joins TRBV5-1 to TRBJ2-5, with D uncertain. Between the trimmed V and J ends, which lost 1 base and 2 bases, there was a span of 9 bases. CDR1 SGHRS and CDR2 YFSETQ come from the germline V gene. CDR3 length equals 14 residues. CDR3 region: CASSLSPGQETQYF. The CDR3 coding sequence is TGCGCCAGCAGCTTGTCGCCAGGTCAAGAGACCCAGTACTTC. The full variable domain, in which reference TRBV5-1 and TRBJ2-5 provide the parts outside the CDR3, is KAGVTQTPRYLIKTRGQQVTLSCSPISGHRSVSWYQQTPGQGLQFLFEYFSETQRNKGNFPGRFSGRQFSNSRSEMNVSTLELGDSALYLCASSLSPGQETQYFGPGTRLLVL.

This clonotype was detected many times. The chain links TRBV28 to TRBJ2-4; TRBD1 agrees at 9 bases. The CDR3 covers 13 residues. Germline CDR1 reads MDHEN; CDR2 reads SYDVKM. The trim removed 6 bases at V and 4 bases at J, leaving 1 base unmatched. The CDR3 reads CASRGTGKNIQYF. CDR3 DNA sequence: TGTGCCAGCAGGGGGACAGGGAAAAACATTCAGTACTTC. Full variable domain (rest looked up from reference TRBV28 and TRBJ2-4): DVKVTQSSRYLVKRTGEKVFLECVQDMDHENMFWYRQDPGLGLRLIYFSYDVKMKEKGDIPEGYSVSREKKERFSLILESASTNQTSMYLCASRGTGKNIQYFGAGTRLSVL.

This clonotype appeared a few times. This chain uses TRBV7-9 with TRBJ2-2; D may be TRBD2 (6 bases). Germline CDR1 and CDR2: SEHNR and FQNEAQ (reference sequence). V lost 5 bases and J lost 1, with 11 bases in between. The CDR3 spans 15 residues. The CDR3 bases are TGTGCCAGCAGCCCCCCGGAGGGGAACACCGGGGAGCTGTTTTTT. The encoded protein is CASSPPEGNTGELFF.